The 23 T cell receptor beta chains below all came from one sample that was sequenced in a study of T-cell reconstitution after alpha-beta-depleted transplantation in children. The TCRbeta library was prepared with unique molecular identifiers. TCRdb reprocessed the PCR reads via MiXCR and lists one record per CDR3 protein. The profile covers almost 500,000 distinct CDR3 sequences, with approximately 10% appearing a single time and roughly 2% taken by the ten largest. The sequencing here drew on PBMCs, taken before TCRalphabeta/CD19-depleted stem cell transplant. These receptors originate from a child aged 2 to 15 with inherited bone marrow failure, due to receive a stem cell transplant.

V and J are TRBV4-1 and TRBJ2-5; TRBD1 is a possible D gene (7 bases). V was shortened by 4 bases and J by 7 bases, with 16 bases between the two germline ends. The V gene's germline CDR1 is MGHRA and CDR2 YSYEKL. CDR3 length: 14 amino acids. The DNA for the CDR3 is TGCGCCAGCAGCCGACAGGGAGAGGGAGGGACCCAGTACTTC. Protein product: CASSRQGEGGTQYF.

A single count supports this clonotype. A much larger clone lies one base from this, so it may be a read error. This sequence joins TRBV6-5 and TRBJ1-1; a weak D match, TRBD1 (6 bases). The germline V gene has CDR1 MNHEY and CDR2 SVGAGI. There are 14 residues in the CDR3. The CDR3: CASSYSYRETDAFF. CDR3 bases: TGTGCCAGCAGTTACTCGTACAGGGAGACTGACGCTTTCTTT.

This clonotype was counted many times. The rearrangement links TRBV12-3 or TRBV12-4 to TRBJ2-1, with 12 nucleotides matching TRBD2. V dropped 4 bases and J dropped 15; count of bases not matched to a gene: 13. The CDR3 totals 15 residues. CDR3 coding DNA: TGTGCCAGCAGTTCGGTCCTAGCGGGAGGGAATACACGGTTCTTC. Its protein product is CASSSVLAGGNTRFF.

This clonotype was seen repeatedly, ten times or more. The rearrangement links TRBV29-1 to TRBJ2-5; 9 nucleotides agree with TRBD2. CDR3 size: 15 residues. Germline CDR1 and CDR2: SQVTM and ANQGSEA. Unmatched junction bases numbered 8, after V lost 3 bases and J lost 3 bases. The CDR3 DNA follows: TGCAGCGTTGATAGAGCGGGAGGAATCAAAGAGACCCAGTACTTC. Its translation: CSVDRAGGIKETQYF. The full variable domain, in which reference TRBV29-1 and TRBJ2-5 provide the parts outside the CDR3, is SAVISQKPSRDICQRGTSLTIQCQVDSQVTMMFWYRQQPGQSLTLIATANQGSEATYESGFVIDKFPISRPNLTFSTLTVSNMSPEDSSIYLCSVDRAGGIKETQYFGPGTRLLVL.

This clonotype was seen at least ten times. This chain links TRBV5-5 with TRBJ2-7; no clear D gene. The CDR3 contains 13 residues. V was trimmed by 4 bases and J by 2 bases, leaving 10 bases between them. The germline V gene has CDR1 SGHKS and CDR2 YYEKEE (reference sequence). For the CDR3, the DNA is TGTGCCAGCAGCCCGGACGTTACCTACGAGCAGTACTTC. Translation: CASSPDVTYEQYF. Full variable domain (outside the CDR3, taken from reference TRBV5-5 and TRBJ2-7): DAGVTQSPTHLIKTRGQQVTLRCSPISGHKSVSWYQQVLGQGPQFIFQYYEKEERGRGNFPDRFSARQFPNYSSELNVNALLLGDSALYLCASSPDVTYEQYFGPGTRLTVT.

This clonotype was seen ten or more times. The chain recombines TRBV27 with TRBJ2-5; 9 positions agree with TRBD1. The junction had 11 bases not matched to a gene; V was cut back by 6 bases and J by 0 bases. In germline, CDR1 is MNHEY, CDR2 SMNVEV (reference sequence). The CDR3 is 17 residues long. This CDR3 reads CASRDLPGQGYQETQYF. The CDR3 DNA is TGTGCCAGCAGAGATCTTCCCGGACAGGGGTACCAAGAGACCCAGTACTTC.

Comments on this clonotype: A read error may account for a junction end that differs from germline. The rearrangement links TRBV2 to TRBJ2-7; possibly TRBD1 or TRBD2 for D (5 bases each). CDR3 length equals 14 residues. Looked up from germline, CDR1 is SNHLY and CDR2 is FYNNEI. CDR3 nucleotides: TGTGCCATCAGTGAAGTGCTGGGGACCTACGGGCAGTACTTC. Its translation: CAISEVLGTYGQYF.

This clonotype was found many times. The rearrangement uses TRBV5-1 and TRBJ2-7, with D unresolved. The V gene lost 5 bases and the J gene lost 0 bases, with 24 bases spanning the gap. Per the germline V gene, CDR1 is SGHRS and CDR2 is YFSETQ. The CDR3 runs to 18 residues. This chain's CDR3 is CASSTPSGLGRSSYEQYF. The CDR3 DNA sequence: TGCGCCAGCAGTACTCCCTCGGGTTTAGGACGGAGCTCCTACGAGCAGTACTTC.

This clonotype was counted many times. J is TRBJ2-3 and V is TRBV12-3 or TRBV12-4, with D tentatively TRBD2 (6 bases). This CDR3 contains 15 residues. The V and J ends lost 6 bases and 2 bases respectively, with 15 bases between them. This CDR3 reads CASRGGLWDTDTQYF. The CDR3 bases are TGTGCCAGCAGGGGGGGTCTGTGGGACACAGATACGCAGTATTTT.

This clonotype has ten or more counts. The rearrangement joins TRBV12-3 or TRBV12-4 to TRBJ2-1; no definite D call. V shed 3 bases and J shed 7 bases, with 13 bases lying between them. The CDR3 covers 14 residues. CDR3 bases: TGTGCCAGCAGTTTTAGTGGATACGCTAATGAGCAGTTCTTC. This translates into CASSFSGYANEQFF.

This clonotype was recorded many times. CDR3 in amino acids: CASSTLAGGPTGELFF. In DNA form, the CDR3 reads TGTGCCAGCAGTACCCTAGCGGGAGGCCCCACCGGGGAGCTGTTTTTT. V and J are TRBV12-3 or TRBV12-4 and TRBJ2-2; 11 nucleotides line up with TRBD2. There are 16 residues in the CDR3. V trimming: 5 bases; J trimming: 4 bases; junction bases outside the gene matches: 6.

As concerns this clonotype: Sequence at one end of the junction differs from germline and may be a read error. The chain uses TRBV5-4 and TRBJ1-1, with D hard to call. The CDR3 contains 14 residues. Germline loops: CDR1 SGHNT, CDR2 YYREEE (reference sequence). The CDR3 DNA reads as TGTGCCAGCAGCTTGGTGTCGCCGAACCCTGAAGCTTTCTTT. This translates into CASSLVSPNPEAFF.

This clonotype has ten or more counts. V gene TRBV27 combines with J gene TRBJ1-1; 8 nucleotides agree with TRBD1. The CDR3 is made up of 17 amino acids. Trimming removed 3 bases from V and 4 bases from J; junction bases left unmatched: 13. The germline V gene has CDR1 MNHEY and CDR2 SMNVEV (reference sequence). The DNA of the CDR3 is TGTGCCAGCAGTTTCGACCCTTTGGCAGGGGGCATCACTGAAGCTTTCTTT. Translated, it gives CASSFDPLAGGITEAFF.

This clonotype has ten or more counts. This rearrangement joins TRBV4-3 to TRBJ2-7; 10 nucleotides agree with TRBD1. The germline gives CDR1 LGHNA, CDR2 YSLEER. V trimming: 0 bases; J trimming: 2 bases; junction bases outside the gene matches: 7. This CDR3 has 17 amino acids. CDR3 in DNA: TGCGCCAGCAGCCAAGAAGGTCCGGGACAGGGGACCTACGAGCAGTACTTC. Its protein is CASSQEGPGQGTYEQYF.

The CDR3 nucleotides read TGTGCCAGCAGCGTAACCCCTAGCGGGAGAGTGGATGAGCAGTTCTTC. This gives the protein CASSVTPSGRVDEQFF. This chain links TRBV9 with TRBJ2-1; 10 nucleotides line up with TRBD2. The J segment lost 8 bases and the V segment lost 1 base, leaving 9 bases of the junction unmatched. The CDR3 has 16 amino acids. Germline V CDR1 and CDR2: SGDLS, YYNGEE.

This clonotype was detected only a few times. The J gene is TRBJ1-2, the V gene TRBV11-2; D remains ambiguous. Looked up from germline, CDR1 is SGHAT and CDR2 is FQNNGV. V lost 1 base and J 6 bases, leaving 24 bases between the germline ends. The CDR3 totals 18 residues. The CDR3 reads CASSLVDPEISEKDGYTF. In DNA, the CDR3 is TGTGCCAGCAGCTTAGTCGACCCAGAGATATCCGAGAAAGATGGCTACACCTTC.

Many counts were recorded for this clonotype. This sequence joins TRBV20-1 and TRBJ2-1; maybe TRBD2 (5 bases). CDR1 and CDR2 (germline): DFQATT, SNEGSKA (reference sequence). There are 13 residues in the CDR3. V lost 6 bases to trimming and J lost 9 bases, with 18 bases between them. In nucleotides, the CDR3 is TGCAGTGCGCATACGGACTTTAGTTTTGAGCAGTTCTTC. As protein: CSAHTDFSFEQFF.

This clonotype was seen ten or more times. This sequence joins TRBV20-1 and TRBJ1-4, with D maybe TRBD1 (6 bases). V lost 6 bases to trimming and J lost 10 bases, with 24 bases between them. The CDR3 contains 15 residues. CDR1 is DFQATT and CDR2 is SNEGSKA in the germline V gene (reference sequence). The CDR3: CSARTFRDTVGKLFF. CDR3 DNA: TGCAGTGCCCGCACGTTCCGGGACACGGTGGGAAAACTGTTTTTT.

Many counts were recorded for this clonotype. The chain is built from TRBV2 and TRBJ2-2; D might be TRBD1 (6 bases). The V gene lost 4 bases and the J gene lost 1 base, with 16 bases spanning the gap. CDR1 SNHLY and CDR2 FYNNEI come from the germline V gene. The CDR3 runs 17 residues. CDR3 DNA sequence: TGTGCCAGCAGTGCCGGTTGGCAGGGGATGAACACCGGGGAGCTGTTTTTT. Translating it yields CASSAGWQGMNTGELFF. The full variable domain, in which reference TRBV2 and TRBJ2-2 provide the parts outside the CDR3, is EPEVTQTPSHQVTQMGQEVILRCVPISNHLYFYWYRQILGQKVEFLVSFYNNEISEKSEIFDDQFSVERPDGSNFTLKIRSTKLEDSAMYFCASSAGWQGMNTGELFFGEGSRLTVL.

This clonotype was seen only a few times. The rearrangement uses TRBV7-2 and TRBJ2-4; no definite D call. The CDR3 covers 13 residues. In germline, CDR1 is SGHTA, CDR2 FQGNSA. Trimming left V 3 bases short and J 3 bases short, with 6 bases between. The CDR3 DNA is TGTGCCAGCAGCTTGTCGGACAAAAACATTCAGTACTTC. This sequence encodes CASSLSDKNIQYF.

This clonotype occurred many times. The chain is built from TRBV29-1 and TRBJ1-2; D is perhaps TRBD1 (6 bases). V was trimmed by 4 bases and J by 3 bases, leaving 15 bases between them. In germline, CDR1 is SQVTM, CDR2 ANQGSEA. The CDR3 totals 14 residues. The CDR3 spells CSVGSGRGYYGYTF. CDR3 DNA sequence: TGCAGCGTTGGTTCTGGCAGGGGTTACTATGGCTACACCTTC.

As regards this clonotype: A much larger clonotype is one base distant, so this may be a read error. This rearrangement joins TRBV12-3 or TRBV12-4 to TRBJ2-1; 8 bases match TRBD2. Unmatched junction bases numbered 9, after V lost 3 bases and J lost 5 bases. The CDR3 consists of 16 residues. CDR3 in DNA: TGTGCCAGCAGTTTTCAGAGACTAGCGAGAAACAATGAGCAGTTCTTC. Translating gives CASSFQRLARNNEQFF.

This clonotype was seen at least ten times. The rearrangement uses TRBV4-3 and TRBJ2-2; 7 nucleotides line up with TRBD2. Unmatched junction bases numbered 7, after V lost 3 bases and J lost 3 bases. Germline assignment: CDR1 LGHNA and CDR2 YSLEER. The CDR3 spans 16 residues. CDR3 in DNA: TGCGCCAGCAGCCATGACGGGAGGTTAGACACCGGGGAGCTGTTTTTT. This gives the protein CASSHDGRLDTGELFF.